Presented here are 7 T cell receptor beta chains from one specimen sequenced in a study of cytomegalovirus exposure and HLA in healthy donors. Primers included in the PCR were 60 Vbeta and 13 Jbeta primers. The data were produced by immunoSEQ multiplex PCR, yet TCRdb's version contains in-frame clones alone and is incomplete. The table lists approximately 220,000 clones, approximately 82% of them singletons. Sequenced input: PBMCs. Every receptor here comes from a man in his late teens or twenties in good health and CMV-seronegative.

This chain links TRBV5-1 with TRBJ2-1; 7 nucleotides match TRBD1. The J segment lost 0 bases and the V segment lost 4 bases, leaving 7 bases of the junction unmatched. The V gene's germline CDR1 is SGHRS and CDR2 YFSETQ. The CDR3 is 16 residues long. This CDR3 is CASSPDRTPSYNEQFF. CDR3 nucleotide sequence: TGCGCCAGCAGCCCGGACAGGACCCCCTCCTACAATGAGCAGTTCTTC.

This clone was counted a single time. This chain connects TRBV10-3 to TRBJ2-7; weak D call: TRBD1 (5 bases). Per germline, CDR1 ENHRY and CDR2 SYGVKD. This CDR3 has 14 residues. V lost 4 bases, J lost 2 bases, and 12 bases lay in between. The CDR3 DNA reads TGTGCCATCAGTGGGCAGGGCCAAACCTACGAGCAGTACTTC. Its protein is CAISGQGQTYEQYF.

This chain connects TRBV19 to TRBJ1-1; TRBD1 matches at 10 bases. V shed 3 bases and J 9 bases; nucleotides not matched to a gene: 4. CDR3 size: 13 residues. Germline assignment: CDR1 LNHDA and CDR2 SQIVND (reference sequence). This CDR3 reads CASSIQTGGKAFF. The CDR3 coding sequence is TGTGCCAGTAGTATCCAGACAGGGGGCAAAGCTTTCTTT.

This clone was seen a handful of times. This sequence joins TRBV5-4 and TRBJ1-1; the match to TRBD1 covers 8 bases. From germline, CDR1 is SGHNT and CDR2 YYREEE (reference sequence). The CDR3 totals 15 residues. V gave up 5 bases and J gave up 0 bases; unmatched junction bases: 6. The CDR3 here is CASSPSGGMNTEAFF. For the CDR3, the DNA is TGTGCCAGCAGTCCCTCAGGGGGCATGAACACTGAAGCTTTCTTT.

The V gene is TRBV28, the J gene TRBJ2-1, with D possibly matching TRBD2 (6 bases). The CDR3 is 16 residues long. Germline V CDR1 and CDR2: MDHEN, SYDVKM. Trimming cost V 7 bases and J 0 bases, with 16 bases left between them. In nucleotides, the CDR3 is TGTGCCAGCAAGGGACGAGCGGGCAGCTCCTACAATGAGCAGTTCTTC. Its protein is CASKGRAGSSYNEQFF.

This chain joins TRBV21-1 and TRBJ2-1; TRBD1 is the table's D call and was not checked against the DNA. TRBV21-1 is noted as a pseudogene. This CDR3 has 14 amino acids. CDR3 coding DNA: TGTGCCAGCAGCTTAGGACAGGCGCACAATGAGCAGTTCTTC. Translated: CASSLGQAHNEQFF.

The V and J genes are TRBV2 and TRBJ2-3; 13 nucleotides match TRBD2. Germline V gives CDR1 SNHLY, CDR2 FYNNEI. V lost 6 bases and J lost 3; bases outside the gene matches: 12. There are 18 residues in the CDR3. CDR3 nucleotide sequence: TGTGCCAGCAGGGGGGGGACTAGCGGGATCATTACTACAGATACGCAGTATTTT. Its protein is CASRGGTSGIITTDTQYF.